The sequence of this TCR beta chain was determined in a study of T cells in Graves' hyperthyroidism and ophthalmopathy. General study points: In simple terms, a model built on 13 V-J features told ophthalmopathy apart from stable hyperthyroidism. Also found in blood were most expanded thyroid clonotypes above 0.001.

Each diagnosis was grounded in clinical symptoms, serum thyroxine and TRAb, thyroid ultrasound, and orbital computed tomography. V gave up 5 bases and J gave up 10 bases, with 15 bases separating them. The CDR3 has 12 amino acids. About this clonotype itself: Its specificity is not known.

RNA transcripts gave rise to amplified TCR beta CDR3 regions. A set of HTBI primers served as the primers for a first-round RT-PCR of the TCR CDR3. Each CDR3 protein is one row after TCRdb ran MiXCR on the multiplex PCR reads. The table lists 450,000 to 700,000 distinct CDR3 sequences, more than 45% of them singletons, with under 20% in the top ten. The chain links TRBV12-3 or TRBV12-4 to TRBJ2-7; D is ambiguous. The sequenced sample consisted of peripheral blood or thyroid tissue (not recorded which). This clonotype was sampled from an adult woman with Graves' disease, either hyperthyroidism or ophthalmopathy (not recorded which). The CDR3 nucleotides are TGTGCCAGCAGTATCGACCGCAATACCCAGTACTTC. Translating it yields CASSIDRNTQYF.